This TCR beta chain was identified during a study of technical replicates of blood from a few donors. Trimming cost V 5 bases and J 1 base, with 11 bases left between them. In germline, CDR1 is LNHDA, CDR2 SQIVND (reference sequence). This CDR3 has 14 amino acids. The method was immunoSEQ multiplex PCR; TCRdb's version includes in-frame clones alone and lacks a portion of them. Of about 100,000 clones listed, approximately 95% are singletons. The origin of this receptor is a human donor in good health. The source material was T cells isolated from PBMCs. The V and J genes are TRBV19 and TRBJ1-1, with D tentatively TRBD1 (5 bases). This CDR3 reads CASSRVGGNTEAFF. In DNA, the CDR3 is TGTGCCAGTAGTCGCGTCGGGGGGAACACTGAAGCTTTCTTT.